Listed below are T cell receptor beta chains from one sample, sequenced in a study of radiotherapy plus CTLA-4 blockade in lung cancer. The table came from immunoSEQ multiplex PCR; TCRdb's copy has only in-frame clones and leaves some out. Seen here are around 80,000 clones, roughly 87% observed once, and the top ten hold under 0.85%. This specimen consisted of peripheral blood, obtained from a patient treated with radiotherapy plus ipilimumab. The source is a human donor with non-small cell lung cancer who had stable disease on radiotherapy plus ipilimumab. CDR3s include the opening cysteine and the closing phenylalanine or tryptophan. The order of the fields is clone size, V gene, D gene, J gene, CDR3 protein, CDR3 DNA. D genes are given only for firm matches. Expanded clones are given a class, and other clones once, few, many or no size at all.

clone_size: .; v_call: TRBV6-1; d_call: TRBD2; j_call: TRBJ2-1; cdr3_aa: CASNPKGGGTNEQFF; cdr3_nt: TGTGCCAGCAACCCGAAGGGCGGGGGAACGAATGAGCAGTTCTTC
clone_size: .; v_call: TRBV5-1; d_call: TRBD1; j_call: TRBJ2-2; cdr3_aa: CASSFQGELGELFF; cdr3_nt: TGCGCCAGCAGCTTTCAGGGGGAACTCGGGGAGCTGTTTTTT
clone_size: .; v_call: TRBV2; d_call: .; j_call: TRBJ1-1; cdr3_aa: CASSGTVNTEAFF; cdr3_nt: TGTGCCAGCAGTGGCACTGTGAACACTGAAGCTTTCTTT
clone_size: .; v_call: TRBV28; d_call: .; j_call: TRBJ1-5; cdr3_aa: CASSLPQGLGNQPQHF; cdr3_nt: TGTGCCAGCAGTTTACCTCAGGGACTTGGCAATCAGCCCCAGCATTTT
clone_size: few; v_call: TRBV9; d_call: TRBD1; j_call: TRBJ1-5; cdr3_aa: CASSVVMRQGAEERNQPQHF; cdr3_nt: TGTGCCAGCAGCGTAGTCATGCGACAGGGGGCCGAGGAGAGAAATCAGCCCCAGCATTTT
clone_size: .; v_call: TRBV28; d_call: TRBD1; j_call: TRBJ2-3; cdr3_aa: CASSVRDRDPDTQYF; cdr3_nt: TGTGCCAGCAGTGTCCGGGACAGGGATCCAGATACGCAGTATTTT
clone_size: .; v_call: TRBV28; d_call: .; j_call: TRBJ1-5; cdr3_aa: CASSYQQGKQPQHF; cdr3_nt: TGTGCCAGCAGTTATCAACAGGGAAAGCAGCCCCAGCATTTT
clone_size: .; v_call: TRBV7-9; d_call: .; j_call: TRBJ2-7; cdr3_aa: CASSLEDEQYF; cdr3_nt: TGTGCCAGCAGCTTAGAAGACGAGCAGTACTTC
clone_size: .; v_call: TRBV6-1; d_call: TRBD1; j_call: TRBJ1-1; cdr3_aa: CASSGGTGGKGTEAFF; cdr3_nt: TGTGCCAGCAGTGGGGGGACAGGGGGCAAAGGAACTGAAGCTTTCTTT
clone_size: .; v_call: TRBV5-1; d_call: .; j_call: TRBJ1-2; cdr3_aa: CASSLPRGASNYGYTF; cdr3_nt: TGCGCCAGCAGCTTGCCCAGGGGAGCTTCTAACTATGGCTACACCTTC
clone_size: .; v_call: TRBV29-1; d_call: .; j_call: TRBJ2-7; cdr3_aa: CSVGDSPSPYEQYF; cdr3_nt: TGCAGCGTTGGCGACAGCCCTAGTCCCTACGAGCAGTACTTC
clone_size: once; v_call: TRBV28; d_call: TRBD2; j_call: TRBJ2-3; cdr3_aa: CASSRTSVGTDTQYF; cdr3_nt: TGTGCCAGCAGTCGGACTAGCGTGGGCACAGATACGCAGTATTTT
clone_size: .; v_call: TRBV15; d_call: .; j_call: TRBJ2-3; cdr3_aa: CATSSRQGPDTQYF; cdr3_nt: TGTGCCACCAGCAGCCGACAAGGGCCAGATACGCAGTATTTT
clone_size: once; v_call: TRBV21-1; d_call: .; j_call: TRBJ2-3; cdr3_aa: CASSNFLAARDTQYF; cdr3_nt: TGTGCCAGCAGCAACTTCCTAGCAGCGAGAGATACGCAGTATTTT
clone_size: .; v_call: TRBV11-2; d_call: .; j_call: TRBJ2-7; cdr3_aa: CASSPTGRGSYEQYF; cdr3_nt: TGTGCCAGCAGCCCCACCGGGAGAGGCTCCTACGAGCAGTACTTC
clone_size: .; v_call: TRBV10-3; d_call: .; j_call: TRBJ1-6; cdr3_aa: CAISPADSPLHF; cdr3_nt: TGTGCCATCAGCCCTGCAGATTCACCCCTCCACTTT